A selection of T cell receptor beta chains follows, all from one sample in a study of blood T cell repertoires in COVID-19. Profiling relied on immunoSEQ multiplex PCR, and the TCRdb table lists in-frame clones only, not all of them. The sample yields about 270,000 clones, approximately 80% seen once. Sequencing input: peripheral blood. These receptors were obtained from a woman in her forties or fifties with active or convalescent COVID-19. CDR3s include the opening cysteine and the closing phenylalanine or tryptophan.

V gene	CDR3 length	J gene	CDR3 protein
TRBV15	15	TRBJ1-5	CATSRDRGQGQPQHF
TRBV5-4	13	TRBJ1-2	CASSPDRPYGYTF
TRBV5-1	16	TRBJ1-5	CASSLEGGYSNQPQHF
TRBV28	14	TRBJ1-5	CASTQGAGNQPQHF
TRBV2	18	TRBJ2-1	CASSDSGGGLGIIYEQFF
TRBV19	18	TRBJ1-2	CASSLFPGQGMGAYGYTF
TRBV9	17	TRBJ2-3	CASSVGSAGGLVDTQYF
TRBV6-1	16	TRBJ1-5	CASSALGSYSNQPQHF
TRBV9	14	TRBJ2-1	CASSVEEGINEQFF
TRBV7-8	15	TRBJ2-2	CASSLLAANTGELFF
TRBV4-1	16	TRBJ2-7	CASSQVGLAVVDEQYF
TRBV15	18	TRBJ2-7	CATSRGQGGGFPSYEQYF
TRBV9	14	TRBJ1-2	CASSAWSGFGGYTF
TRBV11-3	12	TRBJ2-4	CASSLQGGIQYF
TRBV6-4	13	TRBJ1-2	CASSEGQGTGYTF
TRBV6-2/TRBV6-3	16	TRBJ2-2	CASTPRGQSLSGELFF